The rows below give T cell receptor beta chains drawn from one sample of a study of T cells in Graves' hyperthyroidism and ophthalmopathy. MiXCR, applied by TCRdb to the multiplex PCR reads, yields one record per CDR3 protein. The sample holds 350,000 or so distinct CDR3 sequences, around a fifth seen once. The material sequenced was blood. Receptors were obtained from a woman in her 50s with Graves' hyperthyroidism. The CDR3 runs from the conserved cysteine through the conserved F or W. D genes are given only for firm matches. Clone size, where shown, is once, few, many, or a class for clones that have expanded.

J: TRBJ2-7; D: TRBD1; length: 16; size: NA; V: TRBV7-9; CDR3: CASSQPTGTGAGEQYF; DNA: TGTGCCAGCAGCCAGCCCACCGGGACAGGGGCTGGCGAGCAGTACTTC
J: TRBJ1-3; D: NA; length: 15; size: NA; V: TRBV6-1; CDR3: CASSSRTFSGNTIYF; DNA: TGTGCCAGCAGTTCCCGGACCTTCTCTGGAAACACCATATATTTT
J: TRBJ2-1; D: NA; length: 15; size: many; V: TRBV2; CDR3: CAGERDASSYNEQFF; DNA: TGTGCCGGAGAGAGGGATGCAAGCTCCTACAATGAGCAGTTCTTC
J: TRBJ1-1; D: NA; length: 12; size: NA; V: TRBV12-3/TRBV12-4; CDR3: CAGSWGNFEAFF; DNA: TGTGCCGGCAGTTGGGGAAACTTTGAAGCTTTCTTT
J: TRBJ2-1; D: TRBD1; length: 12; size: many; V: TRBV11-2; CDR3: CASRQGANEQFF; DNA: TGTGCCAGCAGACAGGGGGCAAATGAGCAGTTCTTC
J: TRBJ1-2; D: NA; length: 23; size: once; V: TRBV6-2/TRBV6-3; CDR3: CASSSSVDMNTEAWTGGNYGYTF; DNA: TGTGCCAGCAGTTCGTCGGTGGACATGAACACTGAAGCTTGGACTGGGGGCAACTATGGCTACACCTTC
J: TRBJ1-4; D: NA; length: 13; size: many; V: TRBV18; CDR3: CASSTTTNEKLFF; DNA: TGTGCCAGCTCAACTACAACTAATGAAAAACTGTTTTTT
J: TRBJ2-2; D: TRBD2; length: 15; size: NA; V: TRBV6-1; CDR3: CATLSSGGNTGELFF; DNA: TGTGCCACCTTATCTAGCGGGGGGAACACCGGGGAGCTGTTTTTT
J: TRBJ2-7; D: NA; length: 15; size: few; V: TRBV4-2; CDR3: CASSQDAGAQYEQYF; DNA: TGTGCCAGCAGCCAAGATGCGGGGGCACAGTACGAGCAGTACTTC
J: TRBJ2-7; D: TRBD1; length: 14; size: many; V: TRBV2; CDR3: CATNPGQGGKEQYF; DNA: TGTGCCACCAACCCGGGACAGGGAGGAAAGGAGCAGTACTTC
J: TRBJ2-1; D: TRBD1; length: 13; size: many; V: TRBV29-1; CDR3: CSAQDRAYNEQFF; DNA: TGCAGCGCCCAAGACAGGGCCTACAATGAGCAGTTCTTC
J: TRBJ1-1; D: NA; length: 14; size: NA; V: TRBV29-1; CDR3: CSVSLQGDDTEAFF; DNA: TGCAGCGTTTCCCTCCAGGGCGATGACACTGAAGCTTTCTTT
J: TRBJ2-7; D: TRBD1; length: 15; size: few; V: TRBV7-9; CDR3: CASSPLGQGVYEQYF; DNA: TGTGCCAGCAGCCCCCTCGGACAGGGGGTCTACGAGCAGTACTTC
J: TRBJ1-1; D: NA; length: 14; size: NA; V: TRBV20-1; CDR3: CSALPVQAHTEAFF; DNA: TGCAGTGCTCTACCGGTCCAGGCGCACACTGAAGCTTTCTTT
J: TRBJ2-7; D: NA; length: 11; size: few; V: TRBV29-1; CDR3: CSVGGGHEQYF; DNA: TGCAGCGTGGGGGGGGGGCACGAGCAGTACTTC
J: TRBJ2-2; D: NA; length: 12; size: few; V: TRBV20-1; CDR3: CSADRNTGELFF; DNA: TGCAGTGCTGACAGAAACACCGGGGAGCTGTTTTTT
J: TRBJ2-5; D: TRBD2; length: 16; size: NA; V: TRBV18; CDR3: CASSPVAGEPGETQYF; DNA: TGTGCCAGCTCACCAGTAGCGGGAGAACCCGGAGAGACCCAGTACTTC
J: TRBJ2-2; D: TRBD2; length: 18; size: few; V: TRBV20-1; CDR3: CSARVGLFKRGYTGELFF; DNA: TGCAGTGCTAGAGTGGGGTTATTTAAGCGGGGATACACCGGGGAGCTGTTTTTT
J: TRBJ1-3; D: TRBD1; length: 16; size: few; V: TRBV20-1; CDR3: CSASQRQGSSGNTIYF; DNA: TGCAGTGCTAGCCAGAGACAGGGTTCTTCTGGAAACACCATATATTTT
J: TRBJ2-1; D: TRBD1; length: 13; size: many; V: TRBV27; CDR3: CASSLEGGTGLFF; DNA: TGTGCCAGCAGTCTAGAGGGGGGGACAGGGTTGTTCTTC
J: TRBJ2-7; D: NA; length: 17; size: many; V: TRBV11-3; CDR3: CASSLDRAGSSSYEQYF; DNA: TGTGCCAGCAGCTTAGATAGGGCGGGGTCAAGCTCCTACGAGCAGTACTTC
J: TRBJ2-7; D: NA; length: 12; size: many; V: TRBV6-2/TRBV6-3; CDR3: CASRSGVYEQYF; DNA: TGTGCCAGCAGGTCCGGGGTCTACGAGCAGTACTTC
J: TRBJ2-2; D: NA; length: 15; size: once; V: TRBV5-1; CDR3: CASSSMSRDTGELFF; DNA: TGCGCCAGCAGCTCTATGTCGCGAGACACCGGGGAGCTGTTTTTT
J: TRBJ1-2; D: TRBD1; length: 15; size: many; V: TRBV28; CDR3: CASSLPGGDWDGYTF; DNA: TGTGCCAGCAGTTTGCCAGGGGGCGATTGGGATGGCTACACCTTC
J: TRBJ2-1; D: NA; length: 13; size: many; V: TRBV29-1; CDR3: CSADRRGTNEQFF; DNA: TGCAGCGCGGACAGGAGGGGTACTAATGAGCAGTTCTTC
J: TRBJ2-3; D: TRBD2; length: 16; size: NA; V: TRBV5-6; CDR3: CASSLLTSSSTDTQYF; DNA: TGTGCCAGCAGCCTCCTGACTAGCTCTAGCACAGATACGCAGTATTTT
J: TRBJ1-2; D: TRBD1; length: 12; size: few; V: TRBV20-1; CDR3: CSATIDRAGYTF; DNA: TGCAGTGCCACCATCGACAGGGCGGGCTACACCTTC
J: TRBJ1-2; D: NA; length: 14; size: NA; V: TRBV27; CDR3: CASTPRGVGQGYTF; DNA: TGTGCCAGCACCCCTAGGGGGGTAGGGCAAGGCTACACCTTC
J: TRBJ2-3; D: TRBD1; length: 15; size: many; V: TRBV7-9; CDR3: CASSGQGFGTDTQYF; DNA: TGTGCCAGCAGCGGACAGGGGTTCGGCACAGATACGCAGTATTTT
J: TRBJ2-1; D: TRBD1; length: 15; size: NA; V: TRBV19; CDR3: CASSTGQPSYNEQFF; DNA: TGTGCCAGTAGTACGGGACAGCCCTCCTACAATGAGCAGTTCTTC
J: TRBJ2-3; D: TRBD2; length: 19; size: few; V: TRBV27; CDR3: CASSLFRLAGGRGTDTQYF; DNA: TGTGCCAGCAGTTTATTTCGGCTAGCGGGGGGCAGGGGCACAGATACGCAGTATTTT
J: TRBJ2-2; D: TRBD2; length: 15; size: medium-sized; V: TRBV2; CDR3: CATASKREGTGELFF; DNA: TGTGCCACCGCGTCGAAGCGGGAGGGCACCGGGGAGCTGTTTTTT
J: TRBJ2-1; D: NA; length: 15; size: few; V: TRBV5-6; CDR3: CASSFGSLAGNEQFF; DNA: TGTGCCAGCAGCTTTGGTAGTCTAGCAGGCAATGAGCAGTTCTTC
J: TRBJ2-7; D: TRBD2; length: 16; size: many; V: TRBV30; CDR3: CAWSVQGTSANYEQYF; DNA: TGTGCCTGGAGTGTACAAGGGACTAGCGCCAACTACGAGCAGTACTTC
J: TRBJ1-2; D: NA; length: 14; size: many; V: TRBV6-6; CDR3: CASSSSAANYGYTF; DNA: TGTGCCAGCAGTTCCTCCGCAGCTAACTATGGCTACACCTTC
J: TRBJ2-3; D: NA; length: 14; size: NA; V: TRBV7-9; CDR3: CASSLVESPDTQYF; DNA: TGTGCCAGCAGCTTAGTAGAGAGCCCAGATACGCAGTATTTT
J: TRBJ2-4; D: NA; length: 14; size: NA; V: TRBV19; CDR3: CASSTRDSKNIRYF; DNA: TGTGCCAGTAGTACCCGCGATTCCAAAAACATTCGGTACTTC
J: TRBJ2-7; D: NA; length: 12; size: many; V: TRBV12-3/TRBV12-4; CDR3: CASSLNTDEQYF; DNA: TGTGCCAGCAGTCTTAACACGGACGAGCAGTACTTC
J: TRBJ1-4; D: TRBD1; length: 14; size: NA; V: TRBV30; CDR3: CAWRRTGTNEKLFF; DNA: TGTGCCTGGAGGAGGACAGGTACTAATGAAAAACTGTTTTTT
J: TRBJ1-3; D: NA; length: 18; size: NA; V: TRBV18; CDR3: CASSPLTAQTENANTIYF; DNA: TGTGCCAGCTCACCACTAACTGCGCAGACAGAGAACGCAAACACCATATATTTT
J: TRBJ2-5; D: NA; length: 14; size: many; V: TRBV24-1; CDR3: CATSRSGILETQYF; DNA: TGTGCCACCAGTAGGTCAGGGATATTGGAGACCCAGTACTTC
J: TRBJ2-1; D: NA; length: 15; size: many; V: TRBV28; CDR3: CASSLAGAGNNEQFF; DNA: TGTGCCAGCAGTTTAGCCGGGGCAGGGAACAATGAGCAGTTCTTC
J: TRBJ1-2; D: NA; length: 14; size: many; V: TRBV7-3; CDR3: CASSLAAGNYGYTF; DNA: TGTGCCAGCAGCCTAGCAGCAGGAAACTATGGCTACACCTTC
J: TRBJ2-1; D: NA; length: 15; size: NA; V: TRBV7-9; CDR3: CASSLVVGSYNEQFF; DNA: TGTGCCAGCAGCTTAGTGGTGGGCTCCTACAATGAGCAGTTCTTC
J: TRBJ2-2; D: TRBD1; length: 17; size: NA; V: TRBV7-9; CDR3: CASSSPGQGVHTGALFF; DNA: TGTGCCAGCAGCTCCCCGGGACAGGGGGTACACACCGGGGCGCTGTTTTTT
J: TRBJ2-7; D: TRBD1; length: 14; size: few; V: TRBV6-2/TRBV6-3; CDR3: CASSYSPTGREQYF; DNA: TGTGCCAGCAGTTACTCCCCGACAGGGAGAGAGCAGTACTTC